These T cell receptor beta chains were read from a single sample in a study of Ad26.COV2.S vaccination and SARS-CoV-2 variants. This table comes from immunoSEQ multiplex PCR, and its TCRdb copy is limited to in-frame clones, with some not included. The data show some 350,000 clones, approximately 90% seen once. This material consisted of peripheral blood, taken after recovery from COVID-19. These receptors were obtained from a human donor who had recovered from COVID-19. Each CDR3 is given with its conserved first and last residue. Each record gives: V gene, J gene, CDR3 protein.

TRBV7-8,TRBJ2-5,CASSFRPGETQETQYF
TRBV7-2,TRBJ1-2,CASSPTANYGYTF
TRBV5-4,TRBJ2-2,CASSRTGGVTGELFF
TRBV7-6,TRBJ2-7,CASSPGLGRASTAYEQYF
TRBV5-4,TRBJ1-2,CASSSPGAWGYTF
TRBV9,TRBJ2-7,CASSVGSEVLYEQYF
TRBV5-4,TRBJ2-3,CASSAGRDPTQYF
TRBV5-6,TRBJ1-1,CASTVQGIETEAFF
TRBV19,TRBJ2-2,CASSILRTANTGELFF
TRBV3-1/TRBV3-2,TRBJ2-7,CASSPIGAGGQYF
TRBV9,TRBJ1-3,CASGGQGSGNTIYF
TRBV6-5,TRBJ2-3,CASRLQGSGTDTQYF
TRBV7-9,TRBJ1-1,CASTLQGTNTEAFF
TRBV5-6,TRBJ1-2,CASSLEAPGGSSLYGYTF
TRBV29-1,TRBJ2-7,CSVFGQGGAEQYF
TRBV10-1,TRBJ2-3,CASSEKVPSTDTQYF
TRBV4-1,TRBJ1-2,CASSQDHTGEGYGYTF
TRBV6-5,TRBJ1-2,CASSWGAGHGYTF
TRBV9,TRBJ1-1,CASSVGQGSYRGTEAFF
TRBV2,TRBJ2-1,CAGRAGAYNEQFF
TRBV6-5,TRBJ1-2,CASSRAGRRPPGYTF
TRBV2,TRBJ1-1,CASSEIVPGVNTEAFF
TRBV7-6,TRBJ1-4,CASSDEKGATNEKLFF
TRBV23-1,TRBJ1-5,CASSLNAGDQPQHF
TRBV11-2,TRBJ1-2,CASSGRDLGGYTF
TRBV9,TRBJ2-1,CASSPRNAGGPNEQFF
TRBV27,TRBJ2-5,CASSPRTGKGQETQYF
TRBV5-4,TRBJ2-1,CASSFGTTYYNEQFF
TRBV6-1,TRBJ1-3,CASSAPGQGKGNTIYF
TRBV18,TRBJ1-2,CASSPSWQGLDGYTF
TRBV18,TRBJ2-1,CASSRGEVQEQFF
TRBV11-2,TRBJ1-5,CASSSGGYQPQHF
TRBV15,TRBJ1-4,CATSSLTRGNEKLFF
TRBV6-6,TRBJ2-7,CASSMTDYEQYF
TRBV3-1/TRBV3-2,TRBJ1-2,CATYQAGNPSGYTF
TRBV11-3,TRBJ2-3,CASSWGQRAGTDTQYF
TRBV6-2/TRBV6-3,TRBJ2-1,CASSYSSTSGSSYNEQFF
TRBV27,TRBJ1-2,CASSLLDRGRNYGYTF
TRBV5-5,TRBJ2-7,CASSLEGYEQYF
TRBV7-9,TRBJ2-7,CASRPYATHEQYF